This T cell receptor (beta chain) came from a study of blood T cell repertoires in COVID-19 (TCRdb year 2020). Turning to the overall study: Samples from collaborators originated in the United States, Italy and Spain and spanned both the acute and convalescent phases of COVID-19. A freely available public database, intended as a resource for researchers studying the immune response to SARS-CoV-2, is where the repertoires were released. The material from the prospective study consisted of cDNA or gDNA derived from T cells, B-cell-depleted T cells, or PBMCs. The dataset comprised deeply sampled blood TCRbeta repertoires from subjects exposed to, actively infected with, or recovered from COVID-19. Samples came from the ongoing ImmuneRACE study (first 160 participants) plus 1,254 subjects from 6 global collaborators. The sample metadata nearly always contained a de-identified subject ID, COVID-19 status, age in years and sex. HLA class I and class II types, where available, came from metadata supplied by the sample provider rather than from assay-based typing. Points the paper makes about the study in general: How much clinical and demographic metadata was included differed by source and by participant, and the metadata was provided uncurated.

On this clone itself: The clone's antigen remains unknown. Base quality data are lacking; no much larger clone is found one base away.

V has 4 bases trimmed and J has 0 bases trimmed; junction bases matching no gene number 10. The germline V gene encodes CDR1 SGHNT and CDR2 YYREEE (reference sequence). The CDR3 runs 16 residues from the cysteine to the phenylalanine. The DNA shown is the 48-base CDR3, in frame from base 1. TCRbeta CDR3 regions were amplified from genomic DNA by means of the immunoSEQ Assay, a bias-controlled multiplex PCR. The published analysis was carried out like this. Within the assay, amplification of reference gene primers was used to estimate how many nucleated cells each sample contained. To quantify the absolute abundance of each unique TCRbeta CDR3 rearrangement, sequence reads were collapsed and filtered. For each sample, productive Simpson clonality was calculated as the square root of Simpson's diversity index across productive rearrangements. TCRdb took this table from immuneACCESS and kept in-frame rearrangements with V and J called. Such tables lack part of the clones; where checked against another copy, unresolved V genes explain under half of the gap, and the rest is unexplained. V and J calls and clone size are those listed in that table; D and trimming were worked out from the DNA. The table for this sample lists 130,000 or so clones; 88% of them were counted only once. The top ten hold less than 2% of the sample.

Each collaborating institution followed its own protocols to collect whole blood in K2EDTA tubes. Collaborator samples were shipped for TCRbeta analysis as frozen whole blood, isolated PBMCs, or DNA extracted from either sample type. The material sequenced was peripheral blood. The source is a woman in her sixties or seventies with acute or convalescent COVID-19. The chain is made from TRBV5-4 and TRBJ2-7; TRBD1 fits 7 bases in the junction. The CDR3: CASSLITGAASYEQYF. The sequence in DNA is TGTGCCAGCAGCCTGATAACAGGGGCCGCCTCCTACGAGCAGTACTTC.